These 32 T cell receptor beta chains share one sample of origin, sequenced in a study of technical replicates of blood from a handful of donors. Here immunoSEQ multiplex PCR was the method, and the copy in TCRdb shows in-frame clones only, minus some. This sample has around 100,000 clones, with roughly 95% found just once. The sequencing sample was made of T cells isolated from PBMCs. Every receptor here comes from a human donor in good health.

The V call is TRBV5-6, the J call TRBJ1-1; TRBD1 is a possible D gene (6 bases). V lost 3 bases and J 4 bases, leaving 13 bases between the germline ends. The CDR3 has 14 amino acids. Germline V gives CDR1 SGHDT, CDR2 YYEEEE. Written as DNA, the CDR3 is TGTGCCAGCAGCTCCCTGGACAGAAGCACTGAAGCTTTCTTT. As protein: CASSSLDRSTEAFF. Drawing the rest from reference TRBV5-6 and TRBJ1-1, the complete variable domain is DAGVTQSPTHLIKTRGQQVTLRCSPKSGHDTVSWYQQALGQGPQFIFQYYEEEERQRGNFPDRFSGHQFPNYSSELNVNALLLGDSALYLCASSSLDRSTEAFFGQGTRLTVV.

The count of this clone is one. The rearrangement links TRBV7-2 to TRBJ1-4; possibly TRBD1 for D (5 bases). This CDR3 contains 15 residues. V was shortened by 1 base and J by 5 bases, with 11 bases between the two germline ends. CDR1 SGHTA and CDR2 FQGNSA come from the germline V gene. CDR3 DNA sequence: TGTGCCAGCAGCTTAGTTGACAGTTCCAATGAAAAACTGTTTTTT. The encoded protein is CASSLVDSSNEKLFF.

The chain joins TRBV4-2 to TRBJ2-3; 8 positions match TRBD1. CDR3 length equals 17 residues. Germline V gives CDR1 LGHNA, CDR2 YNFKEQ. V shed 2 bases and J 3 bases; nucleotides not matched to a gene: 10. CDR3 protein: CASSQNAQGARTDTQYF. The CDR3 region has the DNA TGTGCCAGCAGCCAAAACGCCCAGGGGGCGCGGACAGATACGCAGTATTTT.

The J gene is TRBJ1-2, the V gene TRBV7-9; D is uncertain. This CDR3 has 13 residues. Germline V gives CDR1 SEHNR, CDR2 FQNEAQ (reference sequence). The germline V and J ends were trimmed by 5 bases and 5 bases, with 12 bases remaining between them. CDR3 loop: CASSPGLKYGYTF. The CDR3 bases are TGTGCCAGCAGCCCGGGTCTTAAATATGGCTACACCTTC. The whole variable domain, filled in from reference TRBV7-9 and TRBJ1-2, reads DTGVSQNPRHKITKRGQNVTFRCDPISEHNRLYWYRQTLGQGPEFLTYFQNEAQLEKSRLLSDRFSAERPKGSFSTLEIQRTEQGDSAMYLCASSPGLKYGYTFGSGTRLTVV.

This rearrangement joins TRBV7-3 to TRBJ2-5, with 9 positions matching TRBD1. CDR1 is SGHTA and CDR2 is FQGTGA in the germline V gene. J was trimmed by 6 bases and V by 5 bases; bases with no gene match: 4. The CDR3 is 13 residues long. CDR3 sequence: CASSRGTGQTQYF. CDR3 coding DNA: TGTGCCAGCAGCCGCGGGACAGGGCAGACCCAGTACTTC.

J is TRBJ1-3 and V is TRBV28; no definite D call. V lost 5 bases and J lost 0, with 8 bases in between. The CDR3 runs to 14 residues. CDR1 and CDR2 from the germline V gene are MDHEN and SYDVKM. CDR3 sequence: CASSPGYSGNTIYF. The CDR3, as DNA: TGTGCCAGCAGTCCAGGTTACTCTGGAAACACCATATATTTT.

This clone has only one observation. The rearrangement joins TRBV6-6 to TRBJ2-6, with D uncertain. V lost 10 bases and J 1 base, leaving 11 bases between the germline ends. The germline V gene encodes CDR1 MNHNY and CDR2 SVGAGI (reference sequence). This CDR3 region has 14 residues. CDR3 amino acids: CATQEPSGANVLTF. DNA of the CDR3: TGTGCCACCCAGGAACCATCTGGGGCCAACGTCCTGACTTTC.

The J gene is TRBJ2-7, the V gene TRBV11-2, with TRBD2 identical over 8 bases. V dropped 1 base and J dropped 2; count of bases not matched to a gene: 7. The CDR3 covers 16 residues. Germline V CDR1 and CDR2: SGHAT, FQNNGV. Written as DNA, the CDR3 is TGTGCCAGCAGCTTAGCCGAGCGGGAGCTCACCTACGAGCAGTACTTC. It yields the protein CASSLAERELTYEQYF.

The chain uses TRBV29-1 and TRBJ2-3; D is undetermined. The CDR3 has 12 amino acids. Germline V gives CDR1 SQVTM, CDR2 ANQGSEA. V lost 0 bases, J lost 8 bases, and 9 bases lay in between. The CDR3 here is CSVEDLRGTQYF. The CDR3 coding sequence is TGCAGCGTTGAAGACCTCCGCGGTACGCAGTATTTT.

V usage is TRBV5-1 and J usage is TRBJ2-7; 10 bases line up with TRBD2. J gave up 2 bases and V 5 bases, and 7 bases lay outside the gene matches. Germline V CDR1 and CDR2: SGHRS, YFSETQ. This CDR3 has 15 amino acids. The CDR3, as DNA: TGCGCCAGCAGGGCCGGGCTAGCGGGAGCCTACGAGCAGTACTTC. It is translated as CASRAGLAGAYEQYF. Full variable domain (remainder filled in from reference TRBV5-1 and TRBJ2-7): KAGVTQTPRYLIKTRGQQVTLSCSPISGHRSVSWYQQTPGQGLQFLFEYFSETQRNKGNFPGRFSGRQFSNSRSEMNVSTLELGDSALYLCASRAGLAGAYEQYFGPGTRLTVT.

V is TRBV30 and J is TRBJ2-7; the D gene is possibly TRBD2 (7 bases). This CDR3 spans 13 amino acids. Germline V CDR1 and CDR2: GTSNPN, SVGIG (reference sequence). The V gene lost 5 bases and the J gene lost 3 bases, with 14 bases spanning the gap. As DNA, the CDR3 is TGTGCCTGGTCGGGAGGACAGATCTACGAGCAGTACTTC. Protein product: CAWSGGQIYEQYF.

The CDR3 coding sequence is TGTGCCAGCATGCTGGCGGAAATAGACGAGCAGTACTTC. Its translation is CASMLAEIDEQYF. The genes are TRBV28 and TRBJ2-7; no clear D. CDR1 MDHEN and CDR2 SYDVKM come from the germline V gene. Trimming removed 7 bases from V and 5 bases from J, with 15 bases in between. The CDR3 is 13 amino acids.

The chain links TRBV19 to TRBJ1-4; 7 bases line up with TRBD1. This CDR3 has 15 residues. V lost 5 bases to trimming and J lost 3 bases; unmatched junction nucleotides: 6. From germline, CDR1 is LNHDA and CDR2 SQIVND (reference sequence). CDR3 coding DNA: TGTGCCAGTAGTCCGCGACAGGGATCTAATGAAAAACTGTTTTTT. Protein product: CASSPRQGSNEKLFF.

The chain has TRBV6-6 and TRBJ1-5; the D gene is possibly TRBD1 (5 bases). V was trimmed by 8 bases and J by 2 bases, leaving 13 bases between them. Germline lookup yields CDR1 MNHNY and CDR2 SVGAGI (reference sequence). The CDR3 covers 14 residues. The CDR3 loop reads CASWGGAGNQPQHF. CDR3 nucleotides: TGTGCCAGCTGGGGGGGAGCGGGCAATCAGCCCCAGCATTTT.

The V gene is TRBV4-3, the J gene TRBJ2-5, with 9 positions matching TRBD2. CDR1 is LGHNA, CDR2 YSLEER, per germline. The J segment lost 1 base and the V segment lost 0 bases, leaving 6 bases of the junction unmatched. The CDR3 length is 17 residues. The CDR3 sequence: CASSQDLAGGTQETQYF. The CDR3 DNA reads TGCGCCAGCAGCCAAGATCTGGCGGGAGGGACCCAAGAGACCCAGTACTTC.

This sequence joins TRBV30 and TRBJ1-1; D is uncertain. Germline V gene sequence: CDR1 GTSNPN, CDR2 SVGIG (reference sequence). The CDR3 length is 14 residues. Trimming pared 1 base from V and 4 bases from J, leaving 13 bases between. Here the CDR3 DNA reads TGTGCCTGGAGTGGCCCCAGGCACATCACTGAAGCTTTCTTT. Its protein is CAWSGPRHITEAFF. The variable domain in full, with the rest retrieved from reference TRBV30 and TRBJ1-1, is SQTIHQWPATLVQPVGSPLSLECTVEGTSNPNLYWYRQAAGRGLQLLFYSVGIGQISSEVPQNLSASRPQDRQFILSSKKLLLSDSGFYLCAWSGPRHITEAFFGQGTRLTVV.

This clone was seen once. The chain recombines TRBV27 with TRBJ2-7; 11 bases match TRBD2. Germline V lookup: CDR1 MNHEY, CDR2 SMNVEV (reference sequence). Trimming cost V 5 bases and J 4 bases; bases outside gene matches: 4. The CDR3 sequence is 14 residues long. CDR3 protein: CASSPGTSGYEQYF. In nucleotides, the CDR3 is TGTGCCAGCAGTCCGGGGACTAGCGGATACGAGCAGTACTTC.

The rearrangement links TRBV15 to TRBJ2-1; D is perhaps TRBD2 (5 bases). The CDR3 totals 16 residues. CDR1 is LNHNV, CDR2 YYDKDF, per germline (reference sequence). V was trimmed by 4 bases and J by 0 bases, leaving 13 bases between them. The CDR3 sequence is CATSTHGLSSYNEQFF. The CDR3 DNA follows: TGTGCCACCAGCACCCATGGACTTAGCTCCTACAATGAGCAGTTCTTC.

The chain combines TRBV9 with TRBJ2-7; 9 nucleotides match TRBD2. J lost 2 bases, V lost 0 bases, and 6 bases had no gene match. The CDR3 consists of 16 residues. Germline CDR1 is SGDLS and CDR2 is YYNGEE. The CDR3: CASSVGWSGGTYEQYF. DNA for the CDR3: TGTGCCAGCAGCGTAGGCTGGAGCGGGGGGACCTACGAGCAGTACTTC.

This sequence joins TRBV5-1 and TRBJ1-2, with 9 bases aligning to TRBD1. The V segment lost 4 bases and the J segment 8 bases; nucleotides outside the gene matches: 9. Per germline, CDR1 SGHRS and CDR2 YFSETQ. CDR3 length: 14 amino acids. CDR3 sequence reads: CASSTGQGNPGYTF. CDR3 nucleotide sequence: TGCGCCAGCAGCACGGGACAGGGTAATCCCGGCTACACCTTC. Drawing the rest from reference TRBV5-1 and TRBJ1-2, the complete variable domain is KAGVTQTPRYLIKTRGQQVTLSCSPISGHRSVSWYQQTPGQGLQFLFEYFSETQRNKGNFPGRFSGRQFSNSRSEMNVSTLELGDSALYLCASSTGQGNPGYTFGSGTRLTVV.

The J gene is TRBJ1-1, the V gene TRBV10-3; TRBD1 might be the D (6 bases). The CDR3 covers 13 residues. CDR1 is ENHRY, CDR2 SYGVKD, per germline. The germline V and J ends were trimmed by 6 bases and 6 bases, with 14 bases remaining between them. CDR3 nucleotide sequence: TGTGCCATCAGGTCCGCAGGGGAAGCTGAAGCTTTCTTT. Protein: CAIRSAGEAEAFF.

This chain uses TRBV9 with TRBJ1-1; no clear D gene. The V and J ends lost 3 bases and 0 bases respectively, with 12 bases between them. This CDR3 has 15 residues. Germline CDR1 and CDR2: SGDLS and YYNGEE. CDR3: CASSAPGTLNTEAFF. The DNA for the CDR3 is TGTGCCAGCAGCGCCCCAGGCACTTTGAACACTGAAGCTTTCTTT. Looking up the rest from reference TRBV9 and TRBJ1-1 gives the full variable domain: DSGVTQTPKHLITATGQRVTLRCSPRSGDLSVYWYQQSLDQGLQFLIQYYNGEERAKGNILERFSAQQFPDLHSELNLSSLELGDSALYFCASSAPGTLNTEAFFGQGTRLTVV.

V usage is TRBV5-1 and J usage is TRBJ2-5, with 7 bases that match TRBD1. J was trimmed by 3 bases and V by 4 bases; bases with no gene match: 12. The germline CDR1 and CDR2 sequences are SGHRS and YFSETQ. The CDR3 length is 16 residues. The CDR3 DNA follows: TGCGCCAGCAGCATTCCTCGGGACAGTATAGAAGAGACCCAGTACTTC. This gives the protein CASSIPRDSIEETQYF.

V is TRBV19 and J is TRBJ1-2; TRBD1 agrees at 8 bases. V lost 7 bases to trimming and J lost 8 bases; unmatched junction nucleotides: 12. This CDR3 spans 14 amino acids. Germline CDR1 and CDR2: LNHDA and SQIVND (reference sequence). The CDR3 region is CASIPLQGGGGYTF. The CDR3 DNA reads TGTGCCAGTATACCCCTACAGGGGGGGGGAGGCTACACCTTC.

The chain carries TRBV29-1 and TRBJ2-1; the D is unclear. Per germline, CDR1 SQVTM and CDR2 ANQGSEA. V gave up 1 base and J gave up 8 bases, with 15 bases separating them. The CDR3 has 14 residues. The CDR3 nucleotides read TGCAGCGTTGAAGTCTCTGGGCAGCCCGATGAGCAGTTCTTC. Its protein is CSVEVSGQPDEQFF.

This chain uses TRBV9 with TRBJ2-1; maybe TRBD2 (5 bases). From germline, CDR1 is SGDLS and CDR2 YYNGEE. CDR3 length equals 16 residues. V was shortened by 0 bases and J by 2 bases, with 12 bases between the two germline ends. CDR3 bases: TGTGCCAGCAGCGTAGATCCCGAGGGAACCTACAATGAGCAGTTCTTC. It specifies CASSVDPEGTYNEQFF.

The rearrangement uses TRBV12-5 and TRBJ2-7; 7 positions agree with TRBD1. The ends lost 1 base at V and 1 base at J; junction bases unmatched: 10. CDR1 and CDR2 from the germline V gene are LGHNT and FRNRAP. This CDR3 region has 17 residues. CDR3 in amino acids: CASGLGTYRDSSYEQYF. The CDR3 coding sequence is TGTGCTAGTGGTTTGGGTACTTACCGGGACAGTTCCTACGAGCAGTACTTC.

The chain joins TRBV7-2 to TRBJ2-5; 8 bases align to TRBD2. Germline CDR1 reads SGHTA; CDR2 reads FQGNSA. V was clipped by 1 base and J by 3 bases; unmatched bases: 7. The CDR3 loop spans 16 amino acids. The CDR3 reads CASSLDPTSGKETQYF. CDR3 bases: TGTGCCAGCAGCTTAGACCCCACTAGCGGAAAAGAGACCCAGTACTTC.

This chain connects TRBV5-5 to TRBJ2-7; 11 bases agree with TRBD1. Per germline, CDR1 SGHKS and CDR2 YYEKEE (reference sequence). The CDR3 consists of 14 residues. J gave up 6 bases and V 5 bases, and 7 bases lay outside the gene matches. CDR3 region: CASSSGQGASEQYF. In DNA form, the CDR3 reads TGTGCCAGCAGTTCCGGACAGGGGGCGAGCGAGCAGTACTTC.

V gene TRBV28 combines with J gene TRBJ2-5, with D perhaps TRBD2 (7 bases). The germline V and J ends were trimmed by 5 bases and 2 bases, with 18 bases remaining between them. The CDR3 consists of 16 residues. The germline V gene has CDR1 MDHEN and CDR2 SYDVKM. This CDR3 is CASSPTGGARQETQYF. As DNA, the CDR3 is TGTGCCAGCAGTCCCACGGGGGGCGCCAGGCAAGAGACCCAGTACTTC.

V gene TRBV6-5 combines with J gene TRBJ1-1; D unresolved. The CDR3 has 11 residues. With 10 bases removed from V and 11 bases from J, the gap between germline ends came to 17 bases. Looked up from germline, CDR1 is MNHEY and CDR2 is SVGAGI. CDR3 DNA: TGTGCCACCCGTCTGGGAGCGGAGGCTTTCTTT. Amino acid sequence: CATRLGAEAFF.

The rearrangement uses TRBV7-3 and TRBJ2-5; 10 bases map to TRBD1. V shed 5 bases and J 4 bases; nucleotides not matched to a gene: 10. In germline, CDR1 is SGHTA, CDR2 FQGTGA. The CDR3 is made up of 16 amino acids. In DNA form, the CDR3 reads TGTGCCAGCAGCCAAGGGCGTCGGGACAGGGGAGAGACCCAGTACTTC. This gives the protein CASSQGRRDRGETQYF.